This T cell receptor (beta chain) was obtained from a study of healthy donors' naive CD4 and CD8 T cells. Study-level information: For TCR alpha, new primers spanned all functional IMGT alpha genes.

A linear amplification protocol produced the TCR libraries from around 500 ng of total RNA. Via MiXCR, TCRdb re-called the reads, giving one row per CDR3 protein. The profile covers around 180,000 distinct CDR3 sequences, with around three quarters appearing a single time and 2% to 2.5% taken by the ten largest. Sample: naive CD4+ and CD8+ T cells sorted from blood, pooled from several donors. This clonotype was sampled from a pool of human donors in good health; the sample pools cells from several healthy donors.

The DNA of the CDR3 is TGTGCCAGCAGGGGTGGACGAGTCGACGACAATGAGCAGTTCTTC. It is translated as CASRGGRVDDNEQFF. The V call is TRBV27, the J call TRBJ2-1; D remains ambiguous. V was clipped by 6 bases and J by 5 bases, with 17 bases between them. CDR1 MNHEY and CDR2 SMNVEV come from the germline V gene (reference sequence). CDR3 length equals 15 residues.